The 10 T cell receptor beta chains below come from one sample, sequenced in a study of identical twins. TCRdb used MiXCR to reprocess the 5' RACE reads, holding one entry per CDR3 protein. The sample lists roughly 350,000 distinct CDR3 sequences; 8.5% to 10% were seen once. The sample was naive T cells sorted from blood. Source of these receptors: a woman aged 45-65 years in good health.

This clonotype was detected ten times or more. CDR3 coding DNA: TGTGCCAGCTCTGCCGGTATTATGAACACTGAAGCTTTCTTT. Translation: CASSAGIMNTEAFF. The chain has TRBV18 and TRBJ1-1; D remains unclear. V gave up 6 bases and J gave up 0 bases, with 11 bases separating them. The CDR3 has 14 amino acids. CDR1 KGHSH and CDR2 LQKENI come from the germline V gene.

This clonotype was counted ten times or more. This sequence joins TRBV29-1 and TRBJ2-3; TRBD2 agrees at 10 bases. There are 14 residues in the CDR3. V was clipped by 3 bases and J by 9 bases; unmatched bases: 9. Germline-derived CDR1 and CDR2 are SQVTM and ANQGSEA. Here the CDR3 reads CSVETGRAGGTQYF. CDR3 in DNA: TGCAGCGTTGAGACAGGGCGAGCGGGAGGGACGCAGTATTTT.

This clonotype has only a few counts. The rearrangement joins TRBV5-1 to TRBJ2-7; the match to TRBD1 covers 11 bases. CDR1 is SGHRS and CDR2 is YFSETQ in the germline V gene. This CDR3 is 16 amino acids long. Germline trimming cut 4 bases from V and 2 bases from J; bases unmatched to any gene: 8. This chain's CDR3 is CASSPRSGQGAYEQYF. CDR3 in DNA: TGCGCCAGCAGCCCGAGGTCGGGACAGGGGGCCTACGAGCAGTACTTC.

This clonotype has a handful of counts. V usage is TRBV7-2 and J usage is TRBJ2-5, with a tentative D call TRBD1 (6 bases). The germline CDR1 and CDR2 sequences are SGHTA and FQGNSA. V was shortened by 5 bases and J by 5 bases, with 24 bases between the two germline ends. This CDR3 spans 17 amino acids. The CDR3: CASSPSQGLAGVETQYF. The CDR3, as DNA: TGTGCCAGCAGCCCATCCCAGGGGCTGGCGGGTGTCGAGACCCAGTACTTC.

This clonotype was detected many times. This rearrangement joins TRBV6-2 or TRBV6-3 to TRBJ2-3; D remains ambiguous. The CDR3 spans 11 residues. V lost 10 bases and J 5 bases, leaving 10 bases between the germline ends. CDR1 is MNHEY, CDR2 SVGEGT, per germline. Here the CDR3 reads CATFIGDTQYF. CDR3 DNA: TGTGCCACCTTTATTGGAGATACGCAGTATTTT.

In its sample, this clonotype was seen many times. This chain connects TRBV5-1 to TRBJ2-7, with 9 bases fitting TRBD2. Germline V gives CDR1 SGHRS, CDR2 YFSETQ. V dropped 2 bases and J dropped 7; count of bases not matched to a gene: 4. This CDR3 has 13 residues. The CDR3, as DNA: TGCGCCAGCAGCTTCCTTAGCGGGGGAGAGCAGTACTTC. It specifies CASSFLSGGEQYF.

The rearrangement uses TRBV12-3 or TRBV12-4 and TRBJ2-1; maybe TRBD1 (6 bases). V was shortened by 3 bases and J by 0 bases, with 21 bases between the two germline ends. There are 19 residues in the CDR3. CDR3 in DNA: TGTGCCAGCAGTTTTCCCCCCAGGGTGGGGGCGCACTCCTACAATGAGCAGTTCTTC. This sequence encodes CASSFPPRVGAHSYNEQFF.

The chain recombines TRBV11-2 with TRBJ2-7, with 7 nucleotides matching TRBD1. Germline loops: CDR1 SGHAT, CDR2 FQNNGV. CDR3 length: 16 residues. The V and J ends lost 4 bases and 1 base, in that order; junction bases with no gene match: 10. This chain's CDR3 is CASSSPLEGQSYEQYF. The CDR3 DNA is TGTGCCAGCAGCTCGCCCCTCGAGGGACAGTCCTACGAGCAGTACTTC.

This clonotype was observed a few times. This chain uses TRBV24-1 with TRBJ2-3; TRBD2 agrees at 9 bases. This CDR3 comprises 17 residues. The V segment lost 0 bases and the J segment 6 bases; nucleotides outside the gene matches: 9. CDR1 KGHDR and CDR2 SFDVKD come from the germline V gene. The DNA for the CDR3 is TGTGCCACCAGTGATTTGCCGGGGGTGACTAGCGGCGATACGCAGTATTTT. It codes for CATSDLPGVTSGDTQYF.

The DNA for the CDR3 is TGTGCCAGCGATGGTGTCAGGGGGTCCTACGAGCAGTACGTC. As protein: CASDGVRGSYEQYV. The J gene is TRBJ2-7, the V gene TRBV2; 7 bases map to TRBD1. The J segment lost 1 base and the V segment lost 8 bases, leaving 8 bases of the junction unmatched. The length of the CDR3 is 14 residues. CDR1 SNHLY and CDR2 FYNNEI come from the germline V gene.